What follows is one T cell receptor (beta chain) and its context. The sample belongs to a study of T cell changes during pregnancy in multiple sclerosis. TCRdb's table, derived via immunoSEQ multiplex PCR, lists solely in-frame clones and lacks some. The data contain around 59,000 clones, about nine tenths of them seen just once; the ten biggest clones take up 0.6% to 0.8%. The CDR3 spans 15 residues. CDR1 is LNHDA and CDR2 is SQIVND in the germline V gene (reference sequence). V was shortened by 1 base and J by 1 base, with 10 bases between the two germline ends. The source is a female donor with multiple sclerosis, enrolled in a pregnancy study. The genes are TRBV19 and TRBJ1-1; a possible D gene is TRBD1 (6 bases). The specimen was CD4+ T cells from peripheral blood mononuclear cells, collected in the first trimester of pregnancy. The CDR3 loop reads CASSIGGGPNTEAFF. DNA for the CDR3: TGTGCCAGTAGTATAGGGGGGGGCCCGAACACTGAAGCTTTCTTT.